What follows describes a single TCR beta chain. The antigen is unknown. Here immunoSEQ multiplex PCR was the method, and the copy in TCRdb shows in-frame clones only, minus some. The table lists approximately 500,000 clones, around 96% of them singletons. The data were obtained in a study of shared clonotypes between healthy human individuals. Notes on the study in general: Naive CD4 clonotypes overlapped across a handful of donors at roughly 5.1%.

CD4+ cell separation produced CD45RA+ naive and CD45RA-negative memory subsets. Sequenced: naive CD4+ T cells sorted from blood. This sample's subset: CD45RA+ positively selected. This clonotype originated in a woman aged 25 to 39 in good health.

In nucleotides, the CDR3 is TGTGCCAGCAGCCGTATCAGTGACGAGCAGTACTTC. Its protein is CASSRISDEQYF. The chain combines TRBV9 with TRBJ2-7; D gene ambiguous. CDR1 is SGDLS and CDR2 is YYNGEE in the germline V gene. This CDR3 contains 12 residues. Trimming took 4 bases from V and 5 from J, leaving 10 bases between them.